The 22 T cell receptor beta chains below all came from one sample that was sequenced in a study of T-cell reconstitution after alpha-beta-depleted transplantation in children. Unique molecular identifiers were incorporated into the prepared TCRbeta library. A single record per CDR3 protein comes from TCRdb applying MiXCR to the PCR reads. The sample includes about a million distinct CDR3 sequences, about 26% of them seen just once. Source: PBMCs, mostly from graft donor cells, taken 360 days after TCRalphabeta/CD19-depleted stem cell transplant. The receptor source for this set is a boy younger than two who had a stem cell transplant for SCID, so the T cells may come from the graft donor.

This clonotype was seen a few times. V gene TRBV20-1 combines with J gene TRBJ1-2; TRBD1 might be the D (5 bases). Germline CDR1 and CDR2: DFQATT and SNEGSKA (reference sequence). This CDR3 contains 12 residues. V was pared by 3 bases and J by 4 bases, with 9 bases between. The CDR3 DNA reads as TGCAGTGCTAGTGGGGGTCCCTATGGCTACACCTTC. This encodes CSASGGPYGYTF.

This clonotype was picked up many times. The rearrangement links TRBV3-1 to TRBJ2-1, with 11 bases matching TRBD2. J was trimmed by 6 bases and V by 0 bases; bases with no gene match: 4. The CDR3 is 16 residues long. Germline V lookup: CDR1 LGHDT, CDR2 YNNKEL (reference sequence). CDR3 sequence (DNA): TGTGCCAGCAGCCAAGATTGGCTAGCGGGGGGCAATGAGCAGTTCTTC. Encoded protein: CASSQDWLAGGNEQFF.

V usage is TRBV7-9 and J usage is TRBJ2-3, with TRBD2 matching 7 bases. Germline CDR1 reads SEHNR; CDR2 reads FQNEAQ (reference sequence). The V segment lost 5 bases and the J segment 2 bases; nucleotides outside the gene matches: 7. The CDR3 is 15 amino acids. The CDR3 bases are TGTGCCAGCAGCCAGAGCGGGGCCCCCACAGATACGCAGTATTTT. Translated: CASSQSGAPTDTQYF. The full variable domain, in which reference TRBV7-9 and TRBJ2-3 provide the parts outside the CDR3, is DTGVSQNPRHKITKRGQNVTFRCDPISEHNRLYWYRQTLGQGPEFLTYFQNEAQLEKSRLLSDRFSAERPKGSFSTLEIQRTEQGDSAMYLCASSQSGAPTDTQYFGPGTRLTVL.

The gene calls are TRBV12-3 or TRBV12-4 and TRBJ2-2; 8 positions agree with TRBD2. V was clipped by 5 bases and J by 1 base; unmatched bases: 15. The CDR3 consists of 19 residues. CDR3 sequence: CASSPRGGTKFGNTGELFF. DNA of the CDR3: TGTGCCAGCAGTCCTCGGGGGGGAACGAAGTTTGGGAACACCGGGGAGCTGTTTTTT.

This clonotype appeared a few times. This CDR3 reads CATSAKDTQYF. DNA for the CDR3: TGTGCCACCAGTGCGAAAGATACGCAGTATTTT. This chain uses TRBV24-1 with TRBJ2-3; no clear D gene. V was shortened by 5 bases and J by 5 bases, with 4 bases between the two germline ends. The germline V gene has CDR1 KGHDR and CDR2 SFDVKD. The CDR3 length is 11 residues.

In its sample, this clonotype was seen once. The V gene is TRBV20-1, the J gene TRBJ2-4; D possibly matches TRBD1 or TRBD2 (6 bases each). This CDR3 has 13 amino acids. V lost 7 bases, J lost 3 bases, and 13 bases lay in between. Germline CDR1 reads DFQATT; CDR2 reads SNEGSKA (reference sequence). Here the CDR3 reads CSVRGPHKNIQYF. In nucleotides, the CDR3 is TGCAGTGTCCGGGGGCCTCACAAAAACATTCAGTACTTC.

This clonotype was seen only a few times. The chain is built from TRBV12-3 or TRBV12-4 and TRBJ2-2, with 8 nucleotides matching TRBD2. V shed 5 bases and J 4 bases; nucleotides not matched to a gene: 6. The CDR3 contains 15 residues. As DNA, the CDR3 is TGTGCCAGCAGTCCGGGAGGGGCGAGCACCGGGGAGCTGTTTTTT. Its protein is CASSPGGASTGELFF.

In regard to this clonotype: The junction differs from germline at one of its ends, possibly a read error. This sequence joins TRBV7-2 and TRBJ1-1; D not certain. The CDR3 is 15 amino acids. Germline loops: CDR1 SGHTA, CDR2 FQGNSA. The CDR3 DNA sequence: TGTGCTAGCAGCTTAGTCTTGCTAGCGAACACTGAAGCTTTCTTT. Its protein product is CASSLVLLANTEAFF.

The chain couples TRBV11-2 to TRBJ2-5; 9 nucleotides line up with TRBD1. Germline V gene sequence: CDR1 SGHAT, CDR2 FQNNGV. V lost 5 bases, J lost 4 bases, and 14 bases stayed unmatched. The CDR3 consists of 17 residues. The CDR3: CASSDETAGQGRETQYF. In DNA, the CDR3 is TGTGCCAGCAGCGACGAGACCGCCGGACAGGGGCGAGAGACCCAGTACTTC.

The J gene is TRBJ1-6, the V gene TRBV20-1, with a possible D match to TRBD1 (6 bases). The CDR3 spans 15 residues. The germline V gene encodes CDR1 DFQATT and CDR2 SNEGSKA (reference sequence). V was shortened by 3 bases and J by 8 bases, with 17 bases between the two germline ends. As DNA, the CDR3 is TGCAGTGCTAGCGTCCACAGGGCGAAGGATTCACCCCTCCACTTT. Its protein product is CSASVHRAKDSPLHF.

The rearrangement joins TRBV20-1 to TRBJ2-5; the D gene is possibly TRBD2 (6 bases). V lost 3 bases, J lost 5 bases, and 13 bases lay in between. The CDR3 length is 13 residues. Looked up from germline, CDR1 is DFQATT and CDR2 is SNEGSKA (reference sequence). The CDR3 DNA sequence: TGCAGTGCTAGTCGCGGGGTCGGTGAGACCCAGTACTTC. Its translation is CSASRGVGETQYF.

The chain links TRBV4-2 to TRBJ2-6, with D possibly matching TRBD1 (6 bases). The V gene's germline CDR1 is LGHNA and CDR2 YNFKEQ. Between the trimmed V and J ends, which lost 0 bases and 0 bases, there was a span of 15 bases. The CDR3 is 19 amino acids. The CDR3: CASSQEWGRFPSGANVLTF. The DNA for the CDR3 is TGTGCCAGCAGCCAAGAATGGGGGCGCTTCCCCTCTGGGGCCAACGTCCTGACTTTC.

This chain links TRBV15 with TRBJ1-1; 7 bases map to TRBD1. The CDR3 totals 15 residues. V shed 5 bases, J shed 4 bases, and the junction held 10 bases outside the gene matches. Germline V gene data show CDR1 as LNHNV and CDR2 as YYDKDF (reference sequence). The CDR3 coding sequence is TGTGCCACCAGCCCAAGCCCGACAGGGTCCACTGAAGCTTTCTTT. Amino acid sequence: CATSPSPTGSTEAFF.

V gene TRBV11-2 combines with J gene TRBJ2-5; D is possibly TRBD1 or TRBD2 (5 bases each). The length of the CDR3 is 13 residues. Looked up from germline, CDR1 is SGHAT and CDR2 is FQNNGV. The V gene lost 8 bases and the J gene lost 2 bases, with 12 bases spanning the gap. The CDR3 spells CASGDLWQETQYF. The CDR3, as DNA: TGTGCCAGCGGGGACCTGTGGCAAGAGACCCAGTACTTC.

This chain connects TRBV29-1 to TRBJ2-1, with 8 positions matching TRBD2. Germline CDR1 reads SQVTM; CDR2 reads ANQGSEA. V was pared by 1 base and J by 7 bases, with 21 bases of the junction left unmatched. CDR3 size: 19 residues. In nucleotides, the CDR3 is TGCAGCGTTGAAGTATCGTGGCTAGCGGGCGACCTGGTTCCGAATGAGCAGTTCTTC. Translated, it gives CSVEVSWLAGDLVPNEQFF.

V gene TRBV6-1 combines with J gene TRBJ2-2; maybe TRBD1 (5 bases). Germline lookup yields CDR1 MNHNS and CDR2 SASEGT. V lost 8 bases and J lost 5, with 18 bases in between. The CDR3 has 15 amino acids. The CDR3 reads CASQGEGYKTGELFF. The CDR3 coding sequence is TGTGCCAGCCAAGGGGAAGGGTACAAGACCGGGGAGCTGTTTTTT.

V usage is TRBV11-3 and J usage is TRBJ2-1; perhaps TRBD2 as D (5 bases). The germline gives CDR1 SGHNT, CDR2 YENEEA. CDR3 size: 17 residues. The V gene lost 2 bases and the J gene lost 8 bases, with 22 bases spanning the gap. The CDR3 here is CASSLTGSHSVGHEQFF. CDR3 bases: TGTGCCAGCAGCTTAACGGGGTCTCATTCCGTCGGCCATGAGCAGTTCTTC.

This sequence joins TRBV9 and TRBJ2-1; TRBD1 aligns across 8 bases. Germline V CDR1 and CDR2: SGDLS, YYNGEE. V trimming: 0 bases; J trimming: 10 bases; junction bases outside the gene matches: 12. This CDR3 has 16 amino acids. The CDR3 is CASSVDRGDLWEEQFF. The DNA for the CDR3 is TGTGCCAGCAGCGTAGACAGGGGGGATCTCTGGGAGGAGCAGTTCTTC.

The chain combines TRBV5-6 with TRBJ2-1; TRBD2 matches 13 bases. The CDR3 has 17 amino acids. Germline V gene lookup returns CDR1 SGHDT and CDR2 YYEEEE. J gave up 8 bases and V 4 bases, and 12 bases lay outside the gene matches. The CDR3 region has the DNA TGTGCCAGCAGCCCACCTCCGGGACTAGCGGGGTTGGATGAGCAGTTCTTC. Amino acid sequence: CASSPPPGLAGLDEQFF.

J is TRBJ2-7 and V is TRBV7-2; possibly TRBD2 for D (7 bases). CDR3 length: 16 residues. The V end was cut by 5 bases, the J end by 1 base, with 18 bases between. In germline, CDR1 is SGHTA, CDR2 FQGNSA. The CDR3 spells CASSPRGALVSYEQYF. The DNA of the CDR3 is TGTGCCAGCAGCCCCCGGGGGGCACTTGTTTCCTACGAGCAGTACTTC.

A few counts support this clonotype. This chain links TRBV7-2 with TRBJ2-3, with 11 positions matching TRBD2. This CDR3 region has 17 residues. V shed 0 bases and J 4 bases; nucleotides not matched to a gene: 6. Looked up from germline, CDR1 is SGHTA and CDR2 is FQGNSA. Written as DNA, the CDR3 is TGTGCCAGCAGCTTAGCGAAGGCTAGCGGGGGGTCAGATACGCAGTATTTT. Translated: CASSLAKASGGSDTQYF.

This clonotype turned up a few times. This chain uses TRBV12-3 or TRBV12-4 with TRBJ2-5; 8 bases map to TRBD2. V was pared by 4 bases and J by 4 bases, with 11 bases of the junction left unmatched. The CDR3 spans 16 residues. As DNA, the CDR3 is TGTGCCAGCAGTTCCCTTCTTTCCAGCGGGGGAGAGACCCAGTACTTC. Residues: CASSSLLSSGGETQYF.